This paragraph reports one T cell receptor beta chain. The data stem from a study of human T cells and chemical hapten exposure. TCRdb used MiXCR to reprocess the RACE reads, holding one entry per CDR3 protein. Of over 85,000 distinct CDR3 sequences listed, 7% to 10% are singletons. Time point reported: patch test 2, 6 weeks after DPC sensitization. This sample's treatment: therapeutic diphenylcyclopropenone sensitization with weekly scalp DPC. This TCR was recovered from a woman between 40 and 50 years old with alopecia areata. Some clones in this sample may be carry-over from other donors' samples. Sequencing was performed on whole blood, taken in connection with sensitization to the hapten diphenylcyclopropenone (DPC).

The CDR3, as DNA: TGTGCCAGCAGTCAGGGCCAGGGGACCTACGAGCAGTACTTC. As protein: CASSQGQGTYEQYF. The genes are TRBV6-2 or TRBV6-3 and TRBJ2-7, with a possible D match to TRBD1 (6 bases). The V end was cut by 5 bases, the J end by 2 bases, with 13 bases between. Germline V CDR1 and CDR2: MNHEY, SVGEGT. The CDR3 totals 14 residues.